This T cell receptor (beta chain) was identified in a study of T cell changes during pregnancy in multiple sclerosis. In germline, CDR1 is SEHNR, CDR2 FQNEAQ (reference sequence). CDR3 length: 15 residues. V trimming: 6 bases; J trimming: 4 bases; junction bases outside the gene matches: 8. This table comes from immunoSEQ multiplex PCR, and its TCRdb copy is limited to in-frame clones, with some not included. Here the sample spans 95,000 to 100,000 clones, about 90% being singletons. The specimen comprised peripheral blood, sampled in the second trimester of pregnancy. The origin of this receptor is a female donor with multiple sclerosis, enrolled in a pregnancy study. The chain is built from TRBV7-9 and TRBJ1-2, with 10 bases matching TRBD1. CDR3 sequence reads: CASSVDRGLVYGYTF. DNA for the CDR3: TGTGCCAGCAGTGTTGACAGGGGGCTTGTCTATGGCTACACCTTC.